Listed here are 28 T cell receptor beta chains from one sample, sequenced in a study of CD8+ T cells in alopecia areata. Extraction of RNA preceded its reverse transcription into cDNA, which served as the sequencing template. Libraries were prepared by immunoSEQ multiplex PCR; TCRdb keeps only in-frame clonotypes and omits some of them. The sample records more than 150,000 clones, around 56% being singletons. Treatment: oral pan-JAK inhibitor, 5-10 mg twice daily. Sequenced here: CD4+ T cells sorted from blood, sampled at week 4, from a patient treated with tofacitinib. The receptors derive from a human donor with alopecia areata.

The chain uses TRBV10-3 and TRBJ2-5; the match to TRBD1 covers 9 bases. The CDR3 sequence is 16 residues long. From germline, CDR1 is ENHRY and CDR2 SYGVKD. The V gene end was trimmed by 4 bases and the J gene end by 0 bases; junction bases not matched to a gene: 6. The CDR3 DNA follows: TGTGCCATCAGTGCCCGGGGGGACAGGGACCAAGAGACCCAGTACTTC. Translation gives CAISARGDRDQETQYF.

This clone was observed a few times. The chain joins TRBV7-2 to TRBJ1-2; D is unresolved. This CDR3 region has 11 residues. V lost 7 bases and J 8 bases, leaving 11 bases between the germline ends. Germline CDR1 is SGHTA and CDR2 is FQGNSA. DNA for the CDR3: TGTGCCAGCACCGAGGCTAAGGGCTACACCTTC. Protein sequence: CASTEAKGYTF.

This clone was observed a single time. The chain uses TRBV30 and TRBJ1-5; D is perhaps TRBD1 (5 bases). CDR3 length equals 15 residues. Germline V gene sequence: CDR1 GTSNPN, CDR2 SVGIG (reference sequence). The V and J ends lost 1 base and 4 bases respectively, with 14 bases between them. The CDR3 sequence: CAWSEPRQKNQPQHF. CDR3 bases: TGTGCCTGGAGTGAGCCCCGACAGAAAAATCAGCCCCAGCATTTT.

The rearrangement uses TRBV30 and TRBJ1-6; 7 bases are shared with TRBD1. There are 13 residues in the CDR3. CDR1 and CDR2 from the germline V gene are GTSNPN and SVGIG (reference sequence). J was trimmed by 14 bases and V by 3 bases; bases with no gene match: 10. CDR3 DNA: TGTGCCTGGAGGCGCAGGGGGGACGGATCCCTCCACTTT. This sequence encodes CAWRRRGDGSLHF.

The chain couples TRBV15 to TRBJ1-3, with D uncertain. Germline V lookup: CDR1 LNHNV, CDR2 YYDKDF (reference sequence). The CDR3 is made up of 17 amino acids. Trimming took 1 base from V and 0 from J, leaving 13 bases between them. The CDR3, as DNA: TGTGCCACCAGCAGAGCGGCAGTTCCTAGCTCTGGAAACACCATATATTTT. This encodes CATSRAAVPSSGNTIYF.

J is TRBJ1-2 and V is TRBV2; D gene uncertain. Germline V lookup: CDR1 SNHLY, CDR2 FYNNEI. The CDR3 runs 12 residues. The V end lost 3 bases, the J end lost 0 bases, and 2 bases lay between the germline ends. The CDR3 region has the DNA TGTGCCAGCAGTGAGGCTAACTATGGCTACACCTTC. As protein: CASSEANYGYTF.

The chain employs TRBV5-7 and TRBJ1-1; D not certain. TRBV5-7 is identified as an open reading frame with a role that is uncertain. The CDR3 is made up of 13 amino acids. Trimming pared 0 bases from V and 0 bases from J, leaving 3 bases between. CDR3 nucleotides: TGTGCCAGCAGCTTGGCTCTGAACACTGAAGCTTTCTTT. This encodes CASSLALNTEAFF.

This clone was counted a few times. This chain joins TRBV7-6 and TRBJ2-5; TRBD2 matches 14 bases. Germline V gives CDR1 SGHVS, CDR2 FNYEAQ. The length of the CDR3 is 17 residues. V gave up 5 bases and J gave up 6 bases; unmatched junction bases: 11. In nucleotides, the CDR3 is TGTGCCAGCAGCCCTTCCGGACTAGCGGGGGGACCTCAGACCCAGTACTTC. Protein sequence: CASSPSGLAGGPQTQYF.

The chain has TRBV6-1 and TRBJ2-5; 7 nucleotides align to TRBD2. V was clipped by 7 bases and J by 4 bases; unmatched bases: 12. The CDR3 is made up of 15 amino acids. Per germline, CDR1 MNHNS and CDR2 SASEGT. The CDR3 sequence: CASKWREGTGETQYF. The CDR3 DNA is TGTGCCAGCAAGTGGAGGGAGGGTACAGGAGAGACCCAGTACTTC.

This clone has just one count. V and J are TRBV30 and TRBJ1-6; no clear D. This CDR3 region has 14 residues. Germline V CDR1 and CDR2: GTSNPN, SVGIG (reference sequence). Trimming cost V 0 bases and J 10 bases, with 13 bases left between them. CDR3 in DNA: TGTGCCTGGAGTGTAGAAAGCTCTCGATCACCCCTCCACTTT. It encodes CAWSVESSRSPLHF.

This chain connects TRBV9 to TRBJ2-2; no clear D. Germline CDR1 and CDR2: SGDLS and YYNGEE. The CDR3 covers 16 residues. V gave up 0 bases and J gave up 0 bases, with 9 bases separating them. CDR3: CASSVVARPNTGELFF. In DNA form, the CDR3 reads TGTGCCAGCAGCGTAGTGGCACGGCCGAACACCGGGGAGCTGTTTTTT.

The chain links TRBV15 to TRBJ2-6, with D uncertain. The V gene's germline CDR1 is LNHNV and CDR2 YYDKDF (reference sequence). Between the trimmed V and J ends, which lost 1 base and 2 bases, there was a span of 6 bases. The CDR3 loop spans 15 amino acids. The CDR3 DNA is TGTGCCACCAGCAGAGTAGGTACTGGGGCCAACGTCCTGACTTTC. This codes for CATSRVGTGANVLTF. Based on the CDR3 plus reference TRBV15 and TRBJ2-6, the full variable domain is DAMVIQNPRYQVTQFGKPVTLSCSQTLNHNVMYWYQQKSSQAPKLLFHYYDKDFNNEADTPDNFQSRRPNTSFCFLDIRSPGLGDTAMYLCATSRVGTGANVLTFGAGSRLTVL.

The count of this clone is one. This chain uses TRBV5-4 with TRBJ1-1, with a tentative D call TRBD1 (5 bases). The CDR3 has 13 residues. Trimming left V 10 bases short and J 4 bases short, with 17 bases between. Germline CDR1 is SGHNT and CDR2 is YYREEE (reference sequence). The CDR3: CAVTRGGGTEAFF. The CDR3 nucleotides are TGTGCCGTTACCCGCGGGGGGGGCACTGAAGCTTTCTTT.

This rearrangement joins TRBV29-1 to TRBJ2-2; D perhaps matches TRBD1 (6 bases). In germline, CDR1 is SQVTM, CDR2 ANQGSEA. The ends were cut back, 7 bases at V and 5 bases at J, with 23 bases in the middle. This CDR3 comprises 16 residues. The CDR3 here is CSATGGQPELTGELFF. CDR3 nucleotides: TGCAGCGCAACCGGCGGACAGCCAGAACTAACCGGGGAGCTGTTTTTT.

The gene calls are TRBV28 and TRBJ2-5, with D perhaps given as TRBD1 or TRBD2 (6 bases each). The CDR3 runs 14 residues. CDR1 and CDR2 (germline): MDHEN, SYDVKM. The germline V and J ends were trimmed by 7 bases and 0 bases, with 12 bases remaining between them. The CDR3 loop is CASTIGGNQETQYF. CDR3 nucleotides: TGTGCCAGCACAATAGGGGGGAACCAAGAGACCCAGTACTTC.

The rearrangement uses TRBV10-3 and TRBJ1-5; TRBD1 agrees at 8 bases. CDR1 is ENHRY and CDR2 is SYGVKD in the germline V gene. This CDR3 is built from 14 residues. Losses at the gene ends were 5 bases for V and 2 bases for J; bases not matched to a gene: 2. In nucleotides, the CDR3 is TGTGCCATCAGTAAGGACAGGGGCAATCAGCCCCAGCATTTT. This gives the protein CAISKDRGNQPQHF.

The chain recombines TRBV27 with TRBJ1-2, with a weak D call TRBD1 (6 bases). In germline, CDR1 is MNHEY, CDR2 SMNVEV (reference sequence). Deletions cut 5 bases from V and 2 bases from J, with 9 bases between. The CDR3 consists of 13 residues. Here the CDR3 reads CASSRRGNYGYTF. In DNA, the CDR3 is TGTGCCAGCAGTAGGAGGGGGAACTATGGCTACACCTTC.

The chain is built from TRBV6-5 and TRBJ2-6; D not resolved. Germline values: CDR1 MNHEY, CDR2 SVGAGI. V gave up 6 bases and J gave up 1 base, with 7 bases separating them. The CDR3 sequence is 14 residues long. The CDR3 loop reads CASRFRSGANVLTF. The CDR3 DNA follows: TGTGCCAGCAGGTTTCGATCTGGGGCCAACGTCCTGACTTTC.

The chain carries TRBV30 and TRBJ2-5; 9 bases agree with TRBD1. CDR1 is GTSNPN, CDR2 SVGIG, per germline (reference sequence). CDR3 length equals 15 residues. Trimming at V came to 0 bases and at J to 5 bases, leaving 7 bases not matched to a gene. CDR3 in DNA: TGTGCCTGGAGTGTGGGACAGGGAAACTCGGAGACCCAGTACTTC. Amino acid sequence: CAWSVGQGNSETQYF.

The chain recombines TRBV4-1 with TRBJ2-2; tentatively, D is TRBD1 or TRBD2 (7 bases each). CDR1 and CDR2 (germline): MGHRA, YSYEKL. V lost 3 bases, J lost 4 bases, and 21 bases lay in between. The length of the CDR3 is 18 residues. The CDR3 sequence: CASSHPEGRGLGTGELFF. For the CDR3, the DNA is TGCGCCAGCAGCCACCCCGAAGGGAGGGGGCTTGGCACCGGGGAGCTGTTTTTT.

The chain is built from TRBV6-1 and TRBJ2-7; no clear D. Per germline, CDR1 MNHNS and CDR2 SASEGT. The CDR3 runs to 14 residues. Trimming cost V 2 bases and J 1 base, with 9 bases left between them. The CDR3 region is CASSEMGRSYEQYF. Here the CDR3 DNA reads TGTGCCAGCAGTGAAATGGGCAGATCCTACGAGCAGTACTTC.

This clone was seen only once. V gene TRBV18 combines with J gene TRBJ2-5; 10 nucleotides match TRBD2. The CDR3 extends over 16 amino acids. Germline CDR1 KGHSH, CDR2 LQKENI. The V segment lost 3 bases and the J segment 7 bases; nucleotides outside the gene matches: 11. CDR3 loop: CASSPLPTSSGGTQYF. CDR3 nucleotides: TGTGCCAGCTCACCTCTCCCGACATCTAGCGGGGGGACCCAGTACTTC.

The rearrangement joins TRBV30 to TRBJ2-3, with D perhaps matching TRBD1 (6 bases). This CDR3 is built from 15 residues. V shed 1 base and J shed 2 bases, with 13 bases lying between them. Germline-derived CDR1 and CDR2 are GTSNPN and SVGIG (reference sequence). The chain's CDR3 is CAWSARQGSTDTQYF. CDR3 DNA sequence: TGTGCCTGGAGTGCTAGGCAGGGGTCCACAGATACGCAGTATTTT.

This clone was seen a handful of times. CDR3 nucleotide sequence: TGCGCCAGCAGCTTGGCGACTACAGGGACTGGGGCCAACGTCCTGACTTTC. It yields the protein CASSLATTGTGANVLTF. The chain combines TRBV5-1 with TRBJ2-6; D perhaps matches TRBD1 (6 bases). This CDR3 comprises 17 residues. Germline lookup yields CDR1 SGHRS and CDR2 YFSETQ. Between the trimmed V and J ends, which lost 0 bases and 2 bases, there was a span of 12 bases.

The sample holds one count of this clone. J is TRBJ2-2 and V is TRBV11-3, with 9 bases fitting TRBD1. Germline CDR1 SGHNT, CDR2 YENEEA. Losses at the gene ends were 2 bases for V and 3 bases for J; bases not matched to a gene: 10. The CDR3 has 18 residues. The CDR3 nucleotides read TGTGCCAGCAGCTTATCGGACAGGGGAAAAAGAGACACCGGGGAGCTGTTTTTT. It yields the protein CASSLSDRGKRDTGELFF.

This rearrangement joins TRBV7-8 to TRBJ2-5; the D is unclear. CDR3 length: 15 residues. Between the trimmed V and J ends, which lost 7 bases and 5 bases, there was a span of 20 bases. Germline loops: CDR1 SGHVS, CDR2 FQNEAQ. The CDR3 loop reads CASISQLGVAETQYF. The CDR3, as DNA: TGTGCCAGCATATCCCAGCTTGGGGTTGCGGAGACCCAGTACTTC.

The rearrangement uses TRBV7-2 and TRBJ1-5; TRBD1 might be the D (5 bases). Germline values: CDR1 SGHTA, CDR2 FQGNSA. The CDR3 covers 14 residues. V lost 5 bases, J lost 6 bases, and 14 bases lay in between. CDR3 protein: CASSQGKSGQPQHF. The CDR3 DNA reads TGTGCCAGCAGCCAGGGAAAGTCGGGTCAGCCCCAGCATTTT.

The rearrangement joins TRBV7-9 to TRBJ1-3; unclear D gene. The V end was cut by 2 bases, the J end by 4 bases, with 9 bases between. The CDR3 has 14 amino acids. CDR1 SEHNR and CDR2 FQNEAQ come from the germline V gene (reference sequence). CDR3 in DNA: TGTGCCAGCAGCTTAAGGCTCCAGGGAAACACCATATATTTT. The encoded protein is CASSLRLQGNTIYF.